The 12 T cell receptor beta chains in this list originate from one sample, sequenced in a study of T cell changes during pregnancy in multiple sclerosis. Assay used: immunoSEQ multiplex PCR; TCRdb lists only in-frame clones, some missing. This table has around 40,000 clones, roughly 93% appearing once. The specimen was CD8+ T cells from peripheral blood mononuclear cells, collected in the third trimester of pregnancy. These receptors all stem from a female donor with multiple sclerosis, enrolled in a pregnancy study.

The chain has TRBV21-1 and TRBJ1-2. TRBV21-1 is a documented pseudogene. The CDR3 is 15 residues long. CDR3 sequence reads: CASSEETGPGNGYTF. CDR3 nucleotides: TGTGCCAGCAGCGAAGAAACCGGGCCGGGGAACGGCTACACCTTC.

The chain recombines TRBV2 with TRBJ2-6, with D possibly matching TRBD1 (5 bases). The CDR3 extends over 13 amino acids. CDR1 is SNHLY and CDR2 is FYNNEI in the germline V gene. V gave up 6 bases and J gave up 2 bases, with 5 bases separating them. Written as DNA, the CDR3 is TGTGCCAGCAGAGGGGCTGGGGCCAACGTCCTGACTTTC. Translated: CASRGAGANVLTF. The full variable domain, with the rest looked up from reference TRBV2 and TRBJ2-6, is EPEVTQTPSHQVTQMGQEVILRCVPISNHLYFYWYRQILGQKVEFLVSFYNNEISEKSEIFDDQFSVERPDGSNFTLKIRSTKLEDSAMYFCASRGAGANVLTFGAGSRLTVL.

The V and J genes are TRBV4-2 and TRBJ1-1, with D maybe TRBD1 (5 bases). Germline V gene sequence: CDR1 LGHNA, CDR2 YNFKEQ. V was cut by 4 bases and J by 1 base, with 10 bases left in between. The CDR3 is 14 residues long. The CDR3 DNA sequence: TGTGCCAGCAGCCCTCAAACAGGGAACACTGAAGCTTTCTTT. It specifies CASSPQTGNTEAFF.

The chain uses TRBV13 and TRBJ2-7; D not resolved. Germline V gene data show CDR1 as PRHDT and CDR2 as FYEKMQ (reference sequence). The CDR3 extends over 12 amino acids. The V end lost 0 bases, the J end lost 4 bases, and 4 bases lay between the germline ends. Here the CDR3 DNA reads TGTGCCAGCAGCTTAGGCCGGTACGAGCAGTACTTC. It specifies CASSLGRYEQYF.

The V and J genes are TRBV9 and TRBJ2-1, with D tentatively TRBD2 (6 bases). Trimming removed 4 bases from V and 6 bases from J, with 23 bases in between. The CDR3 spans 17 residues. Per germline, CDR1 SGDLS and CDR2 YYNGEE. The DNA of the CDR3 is TGTGCCAGCAGCCACCCAAGGAGGGGTCACTCGGGCAATGAGCAGTTCTTC. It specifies CASSHPRRGHSGNEQFF.

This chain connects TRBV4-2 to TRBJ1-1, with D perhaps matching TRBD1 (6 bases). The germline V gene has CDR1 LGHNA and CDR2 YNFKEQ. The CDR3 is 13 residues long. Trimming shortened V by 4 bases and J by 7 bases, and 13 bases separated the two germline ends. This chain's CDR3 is CASSPLGAGEAFF. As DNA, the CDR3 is TGTGCCAGCAGCCCCCTGGGGGCAGGTGAAGCTTTCTTT.

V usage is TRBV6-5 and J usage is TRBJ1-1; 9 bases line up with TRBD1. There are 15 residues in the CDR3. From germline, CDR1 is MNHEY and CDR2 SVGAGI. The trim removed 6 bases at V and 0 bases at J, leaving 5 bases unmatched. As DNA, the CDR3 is TGTGCCAGCAGAACCACAGGGGGCGTGAACACTGAAGCTTTCTTT. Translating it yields CASRTTGGVNTEAFF.

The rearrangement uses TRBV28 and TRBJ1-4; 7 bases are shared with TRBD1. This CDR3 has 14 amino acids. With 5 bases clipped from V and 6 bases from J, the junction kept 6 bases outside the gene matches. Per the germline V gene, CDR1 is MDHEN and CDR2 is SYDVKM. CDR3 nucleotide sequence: TGTGCCAGCAGTCACGGGACAGACTATGAAAAACTGTTTTTT. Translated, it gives CASSHGTDYEKLFF.

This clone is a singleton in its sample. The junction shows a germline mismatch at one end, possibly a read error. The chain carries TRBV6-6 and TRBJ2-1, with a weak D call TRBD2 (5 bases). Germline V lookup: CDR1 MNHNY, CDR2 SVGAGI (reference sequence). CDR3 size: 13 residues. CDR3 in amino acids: CTSWMEDGHEQFF. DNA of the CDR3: TGTACCAGCTGGATGGAGGACGGCCATGAGCAGTTCTTC.

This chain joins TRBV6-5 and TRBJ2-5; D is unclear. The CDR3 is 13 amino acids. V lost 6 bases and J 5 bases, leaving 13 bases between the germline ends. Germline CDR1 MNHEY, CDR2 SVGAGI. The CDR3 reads CASRLTTGETQYF. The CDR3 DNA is TGTGCCAGCAGGCTTACGACCGGGGAGACCCAGTACTTC.

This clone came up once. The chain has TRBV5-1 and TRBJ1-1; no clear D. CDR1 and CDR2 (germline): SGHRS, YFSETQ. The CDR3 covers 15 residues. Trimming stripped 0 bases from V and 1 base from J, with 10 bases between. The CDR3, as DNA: TGCGCCAGCAGCTTGGAGGCAGGCTCGAACACTGAAGCTTTCTTT. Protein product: CASSLEAGSNTEAFF.

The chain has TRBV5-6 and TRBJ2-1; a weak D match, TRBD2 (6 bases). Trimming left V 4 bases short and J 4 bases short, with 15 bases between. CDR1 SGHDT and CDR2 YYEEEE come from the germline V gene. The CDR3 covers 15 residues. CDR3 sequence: CASSVGLSQYNEQFF. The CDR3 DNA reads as TGTGCCAGCAGCGTTGGACTATCCCAGTACAATGAGCAGTTCTTC.